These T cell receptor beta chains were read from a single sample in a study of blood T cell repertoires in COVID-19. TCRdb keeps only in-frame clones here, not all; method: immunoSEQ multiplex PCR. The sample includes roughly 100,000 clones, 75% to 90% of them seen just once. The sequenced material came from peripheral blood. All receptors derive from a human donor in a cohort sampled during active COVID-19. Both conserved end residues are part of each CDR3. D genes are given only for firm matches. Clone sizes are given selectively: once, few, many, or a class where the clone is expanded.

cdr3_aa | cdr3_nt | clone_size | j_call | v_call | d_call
CASSLDRGYGYTF | TGTGCCAGCAGCTTAGACAGGGGCTATGGCTACACCTTC | NA | TRBJ1-2 | TRBV13 | TRBD1
CASSLVGSSTDTQYF | TGTGCCAGCAGCTTAGTGGGCAGTAGCACAGATACGCAGTATTTT | NA | TRBJ2-3 | TRBV7-2 | NA
CATSPQGAIGGYTF | TGTGCCACCTCCCCCCAGGGGGCCATCGGCGGCTACACCTTC | NA | TRBJ1-2 | TRBV19 | TRBD1
CASKGDRDSGQYGYTF | TGTGCCAGCAAAGGGGACCGGGACTCAGGGCAGTATGGCTACACCTTC | NA | TRBJ1-2 | TRBV6-6 | NA
CASSHNVCRGYGYTF | TGCGCCAGCAGCCATAACGTCTGCAGGGGCTATGGCTACACCTTC | NA | TRBJ1-2 | TRBV23-1 | NA
CASGTSNEQYF | TGTGCCAGTGGGACTAGCAACGAGCAGTACTTC | NA | TRBJ2-7 | TRBV19 | TRBD2
CASSYDKGARDIQYF | TGCGCCAGCAGCTACGACAAAGGGGCTAGGGACATTCAGTACTTC | NA | TRBJ2-4 | TRBV5-1 | NA
CASSTGPEFEAFF | TGTGCCAGCAGTACAGGGCCAGAGTTTGAAGCTTTCTTT | once | TRBJ1-1 | TRBV6-5 | NA
CASSMGQGYAEAFF | TGTGCCAGTAGTATGGGCCAGGGGTATGCTGAAGCTTTCTTT | NA | TRBJ1-1 | TRBV19 | NA
CASSGGRGSTDTQYF | TGCGCCAGCTCGGGTGGGCGGGGGAGCACAGATACGCAGTATTTT | NA | TRBJ2-3 | TRBV5-1 | TRBD2
CASSLVQGAQQYF | TGTGCCAGCAGTTTAGTTCAGGGGGCTCAGCAGTACTTC | few | TRBJ2-7 | TRBV12-3/TRBV12-4 | TRBD1
CASDSAISHEQYF | TGTGCCAGTGACAGCGCTATCTCCCACGAGCAGTACTTC | NA | TRBJ2-7 | TRBV7-9 | NA
CASRGGQGSYSNQPQHF | TGTGCCAGTCGGGGGGGACAGGGTTCTTATAGCAATCAGCCCCAGCATTTT | once | TRBJ1-5 | TRBV19 | TRBD1
CASSLARQGRVLAGGPETQYF | TGTGCCAGCAGCTTAGCGAGGCAGGGGCGGGTACTAGCGGGGGGGCCAGAGACCCAGTACTTC | NA | TRBJ2-5 | TRBV7-2 | TRBD2
CASSSPGSWAKNIQYF | TGTGCCAGCAGCTCCCCAGGTTCTTGGGCCAAAAACATTCAGTACTTC | NA | TRBJ2-4 | TRBV7-9 | NA
CACLTSGGNEQFF | TGTGCCTGCCTCACCTCCGGGGGGAATGAGCAGTTCTTC | once | TRBJ2-1 | TRBV19 | TRBD2
CASTRGTLAKNIQYF | TGTGCCAGCACCAGAGGCACCTTAGCCAAAAACATTCAGTACTTC | NA | TRBJ2-4 | TRBV7-2 | NA
CASRRTGGTGELFF | TGTGCCAGCAGACGGACAGGGGGGACCGGGGAGCTGTTTTTT | NA | TRBJ2-2 | TRBV6-5 | TRBD1
CASKTGTSANEQFF | TGTGCCAGCAAGACCGGGACTTCCGCCAATGAGCAGTTCTTC | NA | TRBJ2-1 | TRBV6-5 | NA
CASSFRLSGDTQYF | TGTGCCAGCAGCTTCCGACTAAGCGGGGATACGCAGTATTTT | NA | TRBJ2-3 | TRBV7-2 | NA
CATSDYVPTGELFF | TGTGCCACCAGTGATTATGTCCCGACCGGGGAGCTGTTTTTT | NA | TRBJ2-2 | TRBV24-1 | NA
CASSWGGRMNTEAFF | TGTGCCAGCAGCTGGGGGGGCAGGATGAACACTGAAGCTTTCTTT | NA | TRBJ1-1 | TRBV5-5 | NA
CASSYGTMGQNSPLHF | TGTGCCAGCAGTTATGGAACGATGGGGCAAAATTCACCCCTCCACTTT | NA | TRBJ1-6 | TRBV6-5 | NA
CASTEALAGTGELFF | TGTGCCAGCACCGAGGCCTTAGCGGGCACCGGGGAGCTGTTTTTT | once | TRBJ2-2 | TRBV18 | TRBD2
CASSSLPGQGWGDTQYF | TGTGCCAGCAGCTCCCTCCCCGGACAGGGTTGGGGAGATACGCAGTATTTT | NA | TRBJ2-3 | TRBV7-9 | TRBD1
CASRALSGGAFGELFF | TGTGCCAGCAGGGCTCTTAGCGGGGGGGCCTTCGGGGAGCTGTTTTTT | NA | TRBJ2-2 | TRBV5-4 | TRBD2
CASSRQFNEKLFF | TGTGCCAGTAGTAGACAGTTCAATGAAAAACTGTTTTTT | NA | TRBJ1-4 | TRBV19 | NA
CASSQASGPSTDTQYF | TGCGCCAGCAGCCAGGCTAGCGGACCTAGCACAGATACGCAGTATTTT | NA | TRBJ2-3 | TRBV4-3 | TRBD2
CASSDDPGINSPLHF | TGCGCCAGCAGCGATGACCCCGGGATTAATTCACCCCTCCACTTT | NA | TRBJ1-6 | TRBV5-1 | NA
CASSSRDRYTDTQYF | TGTGCCAGCAGCTCCCGGGACAGGTACACAGATACGCAGTATTTT | NA | TRBJ2-3 | TRBV7-9 | TRBD1
CASTSLLQETQYF | TGTGCCAGCACCTCCCTCCTCCAAGAGACCCAGTACTTC | NA | TRBJ2-5 | TRBV11-2 | NA
CASGGTDTDTQYF | TGTGCCAGTGGCGGGACCGACACAGATACGCAGTATTTT | NA | TRBJ2-3 | TRBV19 | NA
CASSLGTMTSGNTIYF | TGTGCCAGCAGTTTAGGGACAATGACCTCTGGAAACACCATATATTTT | NA | TRBJ1-3 | TRBV28 | NA
CASSLTGGGEQYF | TGTGCCAGCAGCTTAACTGGCGGGGGCGAGCAGTACTTC | NA | TRBJ2-7 | TRBV11-2 | TRBD2
CAISNPQGGTEAFF | TGTGCCATCAGCAATCCACAGGGGGGGACTGAAGCTTTCTTT | NA | TRBJ1-1 | TRBV10-3 | TRBD1
CASSPPPGLAKNIQYF | TGTGCCAGCTCACCACCCCCTGGACTAGCCAAAAACATTCAGTACTTC | NA | TRBJ2-4 | TRBV18 | NA
CASSQGSRNEKLFF | TGCGCCAGCAGCCAGGGCAGCCGTAATGAAAAACTGTTTTTT | NA | TRBJ1-4 | TRBV4-1 | NA
CASSYEGSASDTQYF | TGTGCCAGCTCATACGAGGGATCCGCGTCAGATACGCAGTATTTT | NA | TRBJ2-3 | TRBV18 | NA
CASSSSTGLKYNEQFF | TGCGCCAGCAGCTCGTCCACGGGACTAAAGTACAATGAGCAGTTCTTC | NA | TRBJ2-1 | TRBV4-1 | TRBD2
CASSSHGGLQETQYF | TGTGCCAGCAGCTCACACGGGGGACTCCAAGAGACCCAGTACTTC | NA | TRBJ2-5 | TRBV28 | NA
CASSLQGGGTDTQYF | TGCGCCAGCAGCCTACAGGGAGGGGGCACAGATACGCAGTATTTT | NA | TRBJ2-3 | TRBV5-1 | NA
CASTRASKGGEAFF | TGTGCCAGCACCCGAGCTTCGAAGGGAGGCGAAGCTTTCTTT | NA | TRBJ1-1 | TRBV6-6 | NA
CASSHPAGREQYF | TGCGCCAGCAGCCACCCAGCAGGGCGCGAGCAGTACTTC | NA | TRBJ2-7 | TRBV4-1 | NA
CASSSLGTGPGELFF | TGTGCCAGCAGTTCCTTAGGGACAGGGCCCGGGGAGCTGTTTTTT | NA | TRBJ2-2 | TRBV2 | TRBD1
CASSLYRGQETQYF | TGTGCCAGCAGTTTGTACAGGGGCCAAGAGACCCAGTACTTC | NA | TRBJ2-5 | TRBV27 | TRBD1